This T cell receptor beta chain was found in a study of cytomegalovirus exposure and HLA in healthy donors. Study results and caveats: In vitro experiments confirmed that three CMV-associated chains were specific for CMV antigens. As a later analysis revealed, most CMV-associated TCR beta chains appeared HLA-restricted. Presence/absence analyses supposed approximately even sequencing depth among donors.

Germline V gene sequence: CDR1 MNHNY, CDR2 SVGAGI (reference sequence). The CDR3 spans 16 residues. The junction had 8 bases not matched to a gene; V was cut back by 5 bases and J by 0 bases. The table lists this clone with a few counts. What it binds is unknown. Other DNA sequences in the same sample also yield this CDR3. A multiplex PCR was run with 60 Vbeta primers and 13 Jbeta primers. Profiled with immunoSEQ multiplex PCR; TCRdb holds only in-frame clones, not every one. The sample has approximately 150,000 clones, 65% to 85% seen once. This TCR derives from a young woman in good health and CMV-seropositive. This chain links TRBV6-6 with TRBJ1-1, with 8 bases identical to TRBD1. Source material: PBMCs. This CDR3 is CASSHRRTGLNTEAFF. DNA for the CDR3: TGTGCCAGCAGTCACCGTAGGACAGGGCTGAACACTGAAGCTTTCTTT.